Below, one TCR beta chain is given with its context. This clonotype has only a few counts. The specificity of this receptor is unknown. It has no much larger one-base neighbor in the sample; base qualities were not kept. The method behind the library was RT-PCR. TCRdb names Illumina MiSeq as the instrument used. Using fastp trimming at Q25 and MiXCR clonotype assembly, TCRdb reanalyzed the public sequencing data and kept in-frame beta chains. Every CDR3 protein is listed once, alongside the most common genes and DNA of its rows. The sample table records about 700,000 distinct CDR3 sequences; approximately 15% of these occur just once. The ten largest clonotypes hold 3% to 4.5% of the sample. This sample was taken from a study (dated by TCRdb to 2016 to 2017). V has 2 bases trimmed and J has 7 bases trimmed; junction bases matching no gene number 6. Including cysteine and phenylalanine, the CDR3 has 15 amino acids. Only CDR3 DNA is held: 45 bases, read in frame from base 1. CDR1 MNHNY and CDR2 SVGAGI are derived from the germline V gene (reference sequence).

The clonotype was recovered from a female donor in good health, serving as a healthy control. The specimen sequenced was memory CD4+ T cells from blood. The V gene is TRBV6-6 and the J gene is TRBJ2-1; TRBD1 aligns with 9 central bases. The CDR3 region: CASSYPSGTGNEQFF. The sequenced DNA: TGTGCCAGCAGTTACCCCTCCGGGACAGGGAATGAGCAGTTCTTC.